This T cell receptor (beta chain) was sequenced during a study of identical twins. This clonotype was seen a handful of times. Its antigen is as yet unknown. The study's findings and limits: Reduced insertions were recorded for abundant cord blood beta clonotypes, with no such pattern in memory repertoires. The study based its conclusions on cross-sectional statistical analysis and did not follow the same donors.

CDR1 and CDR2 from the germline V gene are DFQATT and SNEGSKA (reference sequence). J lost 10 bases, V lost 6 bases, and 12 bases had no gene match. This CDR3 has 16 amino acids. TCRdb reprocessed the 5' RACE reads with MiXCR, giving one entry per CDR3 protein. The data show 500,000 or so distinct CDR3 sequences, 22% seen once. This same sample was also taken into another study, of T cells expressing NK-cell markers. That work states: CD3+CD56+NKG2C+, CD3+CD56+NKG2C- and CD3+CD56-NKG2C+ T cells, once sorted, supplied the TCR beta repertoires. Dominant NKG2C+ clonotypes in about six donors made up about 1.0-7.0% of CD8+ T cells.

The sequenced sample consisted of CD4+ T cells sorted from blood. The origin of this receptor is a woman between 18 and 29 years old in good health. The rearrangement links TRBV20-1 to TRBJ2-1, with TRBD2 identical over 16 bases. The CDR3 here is CSALPGLAGGPREQFF. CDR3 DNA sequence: TGCAGTGCGTTACCGGGACTAGCGGGGGGGCCACGCGAGCAGTTCTTC.